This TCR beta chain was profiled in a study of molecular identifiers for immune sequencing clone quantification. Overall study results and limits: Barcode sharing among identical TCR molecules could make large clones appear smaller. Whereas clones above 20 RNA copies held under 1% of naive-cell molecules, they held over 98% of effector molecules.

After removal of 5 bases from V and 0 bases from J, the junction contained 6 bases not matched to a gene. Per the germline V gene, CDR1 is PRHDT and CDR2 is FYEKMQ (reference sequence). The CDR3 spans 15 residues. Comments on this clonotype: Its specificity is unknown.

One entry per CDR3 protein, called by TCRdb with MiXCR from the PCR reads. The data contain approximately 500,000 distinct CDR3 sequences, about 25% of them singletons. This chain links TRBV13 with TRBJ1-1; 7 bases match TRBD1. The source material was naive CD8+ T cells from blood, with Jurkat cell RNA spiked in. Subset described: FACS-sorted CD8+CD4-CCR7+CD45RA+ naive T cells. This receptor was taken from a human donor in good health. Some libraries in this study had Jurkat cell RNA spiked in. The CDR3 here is CASSGGDSMNTEAFF. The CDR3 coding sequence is TGTGCCAGCAGCGGCGGGGACAGCATGAACACTGAAGCTTTCTTT.